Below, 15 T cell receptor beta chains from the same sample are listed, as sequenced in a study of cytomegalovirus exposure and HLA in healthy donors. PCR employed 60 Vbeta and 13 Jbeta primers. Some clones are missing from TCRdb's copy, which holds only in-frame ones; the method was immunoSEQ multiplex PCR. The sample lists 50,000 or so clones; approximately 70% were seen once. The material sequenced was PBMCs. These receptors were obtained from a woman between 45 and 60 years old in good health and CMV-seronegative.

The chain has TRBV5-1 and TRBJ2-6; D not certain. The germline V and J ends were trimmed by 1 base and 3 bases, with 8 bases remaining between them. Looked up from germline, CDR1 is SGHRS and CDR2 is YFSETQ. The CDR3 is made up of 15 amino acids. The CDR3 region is CASSLTVFGANVLTF. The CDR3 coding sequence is TGCGCCAGCAGCTTGACGGTGTTTGGGGCCAACGTCCTGACTTTC.

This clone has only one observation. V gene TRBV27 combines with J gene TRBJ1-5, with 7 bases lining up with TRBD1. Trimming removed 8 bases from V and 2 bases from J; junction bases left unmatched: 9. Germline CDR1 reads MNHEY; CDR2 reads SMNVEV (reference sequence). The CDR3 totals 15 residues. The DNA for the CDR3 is TGTGCCAGCCGCCTCCAAACAGGGGGCAATCAGCCCCAGCATTTT. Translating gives CASRLQTGGNQPQHF.

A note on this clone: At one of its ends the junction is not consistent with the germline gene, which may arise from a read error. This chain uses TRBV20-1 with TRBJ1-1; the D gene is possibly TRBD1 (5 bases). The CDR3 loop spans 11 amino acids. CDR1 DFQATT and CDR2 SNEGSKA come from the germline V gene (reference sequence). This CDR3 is CSAGGVSDAFF. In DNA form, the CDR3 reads TGCAGTGCTGGGGGGGTCTCTGACGCTTTCTTT.

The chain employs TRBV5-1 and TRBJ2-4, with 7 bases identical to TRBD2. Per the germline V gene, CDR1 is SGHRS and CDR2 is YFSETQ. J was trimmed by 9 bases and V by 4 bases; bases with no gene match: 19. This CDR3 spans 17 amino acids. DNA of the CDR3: TGCGCCAGCAGCAACCGGGACGTAGGACTGGGGAGGGGCATTCAGTACTTC. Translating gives CASSNRDVGLGRGIQYF.

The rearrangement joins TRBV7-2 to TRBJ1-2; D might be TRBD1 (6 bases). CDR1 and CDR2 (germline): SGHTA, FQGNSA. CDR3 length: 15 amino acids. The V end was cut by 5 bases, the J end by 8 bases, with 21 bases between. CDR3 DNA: TGTGCCAGCAGCAACCCCTCGACAGGTTCGGCGGGCTACACCTTC. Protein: CASSNPSTGSAGYTF.

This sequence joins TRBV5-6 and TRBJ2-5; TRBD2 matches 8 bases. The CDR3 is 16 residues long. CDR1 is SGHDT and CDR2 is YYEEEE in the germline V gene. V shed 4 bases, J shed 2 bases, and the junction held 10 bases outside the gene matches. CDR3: CASSRKVLAEQETQYF. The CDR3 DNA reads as TGTGCCAGCAGCCGAAAAGTACTAGCGGAGCAAGAGACCCAGTACTTC.

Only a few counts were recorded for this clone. The CDR3 spells CASRVAGGQETQYF. CDR3 DNA sequence: TGTGCCAGCAGAGTAGCGGGAGGACAAGAGACCCAGTACTTC. V usage is TRBV28 and J usage is TRBJ2-5, with TRBD2 identical over 10 bases. The V gene end was trimmed by 6 bases and the J gene end by 2 bases; junction bases not matched to a gene: 3. The CDR3 runs to 14 residues. CDR1 and CDR2 from the germline V gene are MDHEN and SYDVKM.

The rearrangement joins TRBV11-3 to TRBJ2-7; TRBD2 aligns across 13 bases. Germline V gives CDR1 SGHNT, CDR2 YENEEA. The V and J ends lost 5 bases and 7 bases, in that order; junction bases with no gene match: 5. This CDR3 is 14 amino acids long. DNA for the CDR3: TGTGCCAGCAGCCTCGGGACTAGCGGGACGGAGCAGTACTTC. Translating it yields CASSLGTSGTEQYF.

The CDR3 DNA reads TGTGCCAGCAGTACGGGACAGGGGGCGTTGGGAGCTTTCTTT. Amino acid sequence: CASSTGQGALGAFF. The rearrangement uses TRBV7-3 and TRBJ1-1; TRBD1 matches 12 bases. V gave up 6 bases and J gave up 10 bases; unmatched junction bases: 9. CDR1 and CDR2 from the germline V gene are SGHTA and FQGTGA. This CDR3 has 14 residues.

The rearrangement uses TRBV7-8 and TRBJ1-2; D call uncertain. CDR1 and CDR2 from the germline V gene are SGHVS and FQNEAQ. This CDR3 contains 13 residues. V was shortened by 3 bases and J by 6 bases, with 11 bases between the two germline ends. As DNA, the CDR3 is TGTGCCAGCAGCTTCCGGGGTGGGGATGGCTACACCTTC. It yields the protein CASSFRGGDGYTF. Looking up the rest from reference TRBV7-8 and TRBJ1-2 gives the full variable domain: GAGVSQSPRYKVAKRGQDVALRCDPISGHVSLFWYQQALGQGPEFLTYFQNEAQLDKSGLPSDRFFAERPEGSVSTLKIQRTQQEDSAVYLCASSFRGGDGYTFGSGTRLTVV.

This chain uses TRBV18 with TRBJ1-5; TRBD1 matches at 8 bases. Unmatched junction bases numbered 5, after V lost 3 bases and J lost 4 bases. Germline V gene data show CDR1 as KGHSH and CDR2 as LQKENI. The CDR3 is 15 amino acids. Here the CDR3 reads CASSPGGQGNQPQHF. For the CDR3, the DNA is TGTGCCAGCTCACCTGGCGGACAGGGAAATCAGCCCCAGCATTTT.

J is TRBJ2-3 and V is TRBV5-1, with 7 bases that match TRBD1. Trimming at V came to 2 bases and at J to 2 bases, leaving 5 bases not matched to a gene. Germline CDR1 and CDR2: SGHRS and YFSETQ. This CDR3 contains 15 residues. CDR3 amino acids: CASSLSDRVTDTQYF. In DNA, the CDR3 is TGCGCCAGCAGCTTATCCGACAGGGTCACAGATACGCAGTATTTT.

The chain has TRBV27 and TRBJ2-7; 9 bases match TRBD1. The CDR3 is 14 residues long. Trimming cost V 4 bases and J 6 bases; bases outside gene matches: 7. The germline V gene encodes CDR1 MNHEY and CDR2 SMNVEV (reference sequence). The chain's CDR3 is CASSSTGGVAEQYF. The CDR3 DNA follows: TGTGCCAGCAGTTCGACAGGGGGTGTGGCCGAGCAGTACTTC.

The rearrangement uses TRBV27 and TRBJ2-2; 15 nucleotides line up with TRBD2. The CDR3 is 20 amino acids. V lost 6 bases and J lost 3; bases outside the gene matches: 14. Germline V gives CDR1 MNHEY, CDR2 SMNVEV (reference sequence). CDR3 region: CASSIGLAGGLGMDTGELFF. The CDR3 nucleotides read TGTGCCAGCAGCATAGGACTAGCGGGAGGGCTAGGTATGGACACCGGGGAGCTGTTTTTT.

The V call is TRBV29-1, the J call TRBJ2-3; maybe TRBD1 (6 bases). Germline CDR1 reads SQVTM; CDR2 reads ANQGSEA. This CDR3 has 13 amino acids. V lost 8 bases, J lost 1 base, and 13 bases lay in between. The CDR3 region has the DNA TGCAGCCTACGACAGGACCGCACAGATACGCAGTATTTT. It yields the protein CSLRQDRTDTQYF.